The entry below gives a single T cell receptor beta chain sequence along with its context. Using immunoSEQ multiplex PCR, the repertoire was profiled, and TCRdb retains in-frame clones only, with some absent. The sample consists of fewer than 350,000 clones, around nine tenths of them appearing once. This record belongs to a study of blood T cell repertoires in COVID-19. In the study overall: The United States, Italy and Spain were the sources of the acute and convalescent COVID-19 samples. The analysed material was cDNA or gDNA that came from T cells, B-cell-depleted T cells, or PBMCs.

It was during active infection that Seattle patients were enrolled and then longitudinally followed. Trimming took 7 bases from V and 6 from J; bases not matched to a gene: 9. CDR3 length equals 15 residues. The V gene's germline CDR1 is SNHLY and CDR2 FYNNEI. This clonotype originated in an older woman with COVID-19, enrolled during active disease. The chain uses TRBV2 and TRBJ1-6; TRBD1 matches at 7 bases. Sequenced: peripheral blood. The CDR3: CASMEGARGNSPLHF. The DNA of the CDR3 is TGTGCCAGCATGGAGGGGGCCCGGGGTAATTCACCCCTCCACTTT.